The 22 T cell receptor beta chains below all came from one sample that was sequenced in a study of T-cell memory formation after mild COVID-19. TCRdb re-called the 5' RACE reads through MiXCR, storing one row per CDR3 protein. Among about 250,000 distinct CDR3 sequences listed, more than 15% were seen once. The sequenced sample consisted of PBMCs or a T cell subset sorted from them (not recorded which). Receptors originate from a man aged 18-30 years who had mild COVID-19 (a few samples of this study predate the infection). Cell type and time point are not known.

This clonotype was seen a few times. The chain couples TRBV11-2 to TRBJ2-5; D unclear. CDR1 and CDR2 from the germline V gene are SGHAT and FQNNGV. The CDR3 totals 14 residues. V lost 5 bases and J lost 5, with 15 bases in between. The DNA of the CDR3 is TGTGCCAGCAGCCCCCGGGTAGGGTGGGAGACCCAGTACTTC. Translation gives CASSPRVGWETQYF.

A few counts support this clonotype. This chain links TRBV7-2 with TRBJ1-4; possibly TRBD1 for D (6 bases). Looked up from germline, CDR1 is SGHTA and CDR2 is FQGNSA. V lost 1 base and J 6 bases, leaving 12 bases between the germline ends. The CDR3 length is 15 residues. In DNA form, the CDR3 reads TGTGCCAGCAGCTTAGTACACAGGGCGCATGAAAAACTGTTTTTT. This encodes CASSLVHRAHEKLFF. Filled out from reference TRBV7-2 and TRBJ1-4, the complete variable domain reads GAGVSQSPSNKVTEKGKDVELRCDPISGHTALYWYRQSLGQGLEFLIYFQGNSAPDKSGLPSDRFSAERTGGSVSTLTIQRTQQEDSAVYLCASSLVHRAHEKLFFGSGTQLSVL.

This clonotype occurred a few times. The CDR3 loop reads CASSEKPGAEQFF. CDR3 in DNA: TGTGCCAGCAGTGAGAAACCGGGGGCTGAGCAGTTCTTC. This chain connects TRBV2 to TRBJ2-1; the D call may be TRBD1 or TRBD2 (6 bases each). The CDR3 totals 13 residues. Trimming stripped 3 bases from V and 9 bases from J, with 12 bases between. The germline V gene has CDR1 SNHLY and CDR2 FYNNEI.

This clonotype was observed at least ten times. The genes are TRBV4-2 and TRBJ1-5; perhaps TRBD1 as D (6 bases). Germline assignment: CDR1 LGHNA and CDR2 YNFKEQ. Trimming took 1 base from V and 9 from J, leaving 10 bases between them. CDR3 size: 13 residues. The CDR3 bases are TGTGCCAGCAGCCAAGGACAGGAGAGGCCCCAGCATTTT. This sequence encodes CASSQGQERPQHF.

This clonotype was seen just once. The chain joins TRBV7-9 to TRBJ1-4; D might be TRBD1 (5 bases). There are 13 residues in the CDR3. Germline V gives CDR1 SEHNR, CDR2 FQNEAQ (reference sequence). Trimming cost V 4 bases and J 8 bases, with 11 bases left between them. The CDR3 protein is CASSSQGGEKLFF. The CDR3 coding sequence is TGTGCCAGCAGCTCCCAGGGCGGAGAAAAACTGTTTTTT.

The CDR3 nucleotides are TGTGCCAGCAGTCCTGGGACGGCCAACACCGGGGAGCTGTTTTTT. The encoded protein is CASSPGTANTGELFF. The rearrangement links TRBV6-2 or TRBV6-3 to TRBJ2-2; D may be TRBD1 or TRBD2 (5 bases each). The CDR3 sequence is 15 residues long. V was trimmed by 5 bases and J by 2 bases, leaving 12 bases between them. The germline V gene encodes CDR1 MNHEY and CDR2 SVGEGT.

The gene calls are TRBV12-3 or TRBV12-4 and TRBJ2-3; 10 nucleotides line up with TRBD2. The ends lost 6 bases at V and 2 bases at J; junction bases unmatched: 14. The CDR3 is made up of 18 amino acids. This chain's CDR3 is CASSRRAASGGPTDTQYF. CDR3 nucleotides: TGTGCCAGCAGCCGAAGGGCGGCTAGCGGGGGCCCCACAGATACGCAGTATTTT.

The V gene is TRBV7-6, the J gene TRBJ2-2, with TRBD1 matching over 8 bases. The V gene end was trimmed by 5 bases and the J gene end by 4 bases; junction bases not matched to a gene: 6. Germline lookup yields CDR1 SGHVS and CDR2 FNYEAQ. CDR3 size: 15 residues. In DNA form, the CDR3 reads TGTGCCAGCAGCCGCAGGGGGCCAAGCACCGGGGAGCTGTTTTTT. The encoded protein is CASSRRGPSTGELFF.

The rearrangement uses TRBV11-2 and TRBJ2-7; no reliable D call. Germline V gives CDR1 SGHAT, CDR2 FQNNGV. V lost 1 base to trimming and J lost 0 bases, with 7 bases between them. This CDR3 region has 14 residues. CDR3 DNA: TGTGCCAGCAGCTTAGGGTTGACCTCCTACGAGCAGTACTTC. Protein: CASSLGLTSYEQYF.

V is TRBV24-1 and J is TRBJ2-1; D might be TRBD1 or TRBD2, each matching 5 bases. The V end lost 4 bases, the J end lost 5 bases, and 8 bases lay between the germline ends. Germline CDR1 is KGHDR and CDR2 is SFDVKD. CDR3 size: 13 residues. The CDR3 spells CATSDWDHNEQFF. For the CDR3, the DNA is TGTGCCACCAGTGACTGGGACCACAATGAGCAGTTCTTC.

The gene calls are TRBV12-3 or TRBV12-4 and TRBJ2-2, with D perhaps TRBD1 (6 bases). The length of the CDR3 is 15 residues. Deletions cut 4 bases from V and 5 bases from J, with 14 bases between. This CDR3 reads CASSSHRVGTGELFF. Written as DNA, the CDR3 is TGTGCCAGCAGTTCCCACAGGGTTGGGACCGGGGAGCTGTTTTTT.

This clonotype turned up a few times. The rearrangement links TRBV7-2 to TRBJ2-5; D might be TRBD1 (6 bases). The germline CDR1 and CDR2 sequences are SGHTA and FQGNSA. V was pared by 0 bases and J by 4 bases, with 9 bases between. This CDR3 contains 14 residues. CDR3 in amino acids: CASSLAQGGETQYF. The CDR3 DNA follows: TGTGCCAGCAGCTTAGCGCAAGGGGGAGAGACCCAGTACTTC. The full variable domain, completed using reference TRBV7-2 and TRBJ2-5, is GAGVSQSPSNKVTEKGKDVELRCDPISGHTALYWYRQSLGQGLEFLIYFQGNSAPDKSGLPSDRFSAERTGGSVSTLTIQRTQQEDSAVYLCASSLAQGGETQYFGPGTRLLVL.

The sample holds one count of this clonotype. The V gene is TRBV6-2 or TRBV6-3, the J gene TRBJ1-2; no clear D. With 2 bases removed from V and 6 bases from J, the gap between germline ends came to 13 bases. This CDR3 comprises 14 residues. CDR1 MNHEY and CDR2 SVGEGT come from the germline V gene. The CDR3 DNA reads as TGTGCCAGCAGTTACCCGGAGAGTAGCGATGGCTACACCTTC. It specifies CASSYPESSDGYTF.

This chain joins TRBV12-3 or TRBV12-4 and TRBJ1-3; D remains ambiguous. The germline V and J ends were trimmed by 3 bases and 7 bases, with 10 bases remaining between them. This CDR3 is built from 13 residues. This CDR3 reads CASSFQPGNTIYF. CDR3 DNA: TGTGCCAGCAGTTTCCAACCCGGGAACACCATATATTTT.

The CDR3 region is CASSPTEATYEQYV. CDR3 DNA sequence: TGTGCCAGCAGCCCTACCGAGGCGACCTACGAGCAGTACGTC. The V and J genes are TRBV27 and TRBJ2-7; no clear D gene. This CDR3 region has 14 residues. Germline CDR1 reads MNHEY; CDR2 reads SMNVEV (reference sequence). Trimming took 6 bases from V and 2 from J, leaving 14 bases between them.

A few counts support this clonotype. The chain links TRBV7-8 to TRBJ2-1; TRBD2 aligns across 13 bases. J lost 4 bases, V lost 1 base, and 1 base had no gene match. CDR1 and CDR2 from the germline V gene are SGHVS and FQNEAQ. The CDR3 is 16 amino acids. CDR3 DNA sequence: TGTGCCAGCAGCTTAGGGGGACTAGCGGGGTACAATGAGCAGTTCTTC. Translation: CASSLGGLAGYNEQFF. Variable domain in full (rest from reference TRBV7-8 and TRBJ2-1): GAGVSQSPRYKVAKRGQDVALRCDPISGHVSLFWYQQALGQGPEFLTYFQNEAQLDKSGLPSDRFFAERPEGSVSTLKIQRTQQEDSAVYLCASSLGGLAGYNEQFFGPGTRLTVL.

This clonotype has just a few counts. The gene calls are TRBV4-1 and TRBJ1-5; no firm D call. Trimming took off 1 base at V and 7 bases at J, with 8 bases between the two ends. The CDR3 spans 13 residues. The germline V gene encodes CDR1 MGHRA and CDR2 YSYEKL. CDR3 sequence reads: CASSQVQAQPQHF. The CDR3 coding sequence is TGCGCCAGCAGCCAAGTTCAGGCACAGCCCCAGCATTTT.

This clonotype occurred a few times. DNA of the CDR3: TGTGCCAGCAATAAAGGGTTTGGCTATAATTCACCCCTCCACTTT. Its protein product is CASNKGFGYNSPLHF. The chain has TRBV3-1 and TRBJ1-6, with no clear D. Trimming shortened V by 7 bases and J by 3 bases, and 13 bases separated the two germline ends. There are 15 residues in the CDR3. Germline CDR1 LGHDT, CDR2 YNNKEL (reference sequence).

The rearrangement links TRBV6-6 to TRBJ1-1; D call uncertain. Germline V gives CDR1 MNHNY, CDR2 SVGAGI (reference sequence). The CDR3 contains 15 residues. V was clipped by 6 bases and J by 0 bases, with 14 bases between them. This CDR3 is CASRDNVGLNTEAFF. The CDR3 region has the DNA TGTGCCAGCAGGGATAACGTAGGACTGAACACTGAAGCTTTCTTT.

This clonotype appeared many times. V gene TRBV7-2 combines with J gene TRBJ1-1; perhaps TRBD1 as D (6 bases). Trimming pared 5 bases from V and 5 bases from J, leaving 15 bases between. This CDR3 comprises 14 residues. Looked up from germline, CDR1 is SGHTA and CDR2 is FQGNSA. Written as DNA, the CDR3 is TGTGCCAGCAGCCCACAGGGTAGGAGGACTGAAGCTTTCTTT. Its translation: CASSPQGRRTEAFF.

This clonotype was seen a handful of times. The CDR3 reads CASSFESGANVLTF. The DNA of the CDR3 is TGTGCCAGCAGTTTCGAATCTGGGGCCAACGTCCTGACTTTC. J is TRBJ2-6 and V is TRBV12-3 or TRBV12-4; D not resolved. The V end was cut by 3 bases, the J end by 1 base, with 4 bases between. This CDR3 region has 14 residues.

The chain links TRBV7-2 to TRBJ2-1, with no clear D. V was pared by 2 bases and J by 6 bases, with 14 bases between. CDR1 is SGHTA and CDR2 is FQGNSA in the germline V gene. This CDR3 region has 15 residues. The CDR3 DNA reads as TGTGCCAGCAGCTTAAATGGGTACCCCGGCAATGAGCAGTTCTTC. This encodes CASSLNGYPGNEQFF. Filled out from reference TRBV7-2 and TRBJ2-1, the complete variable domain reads GAGVSQSPSNKVTEKGKDVELRCDPISGHTALYWYRQSLGQGLEFLIYFQGNSAPDKSGLPSDRFSAERTGGSVSTLTIQRTQQEDSAVYLCASSLNGYPGNEQFFGPGTRLTVL.